These 10 T cell receptor beta chains were all obtained from the same sample, sequenced in a study of regulatory T cells in long-lasting Graves disease. Time point of the sample: persistent/refractory GD, antithyroid drugs over 5 years with positive TRAb. The TCR library used RNA extracted from PBMCs. iRepertoire HTBI primers and Arm-PCR of CDR3 regions built TCR beta libraries. TCRdb re-called the multiplex PCR reads through MiXCR, storing one row per CDR3 protein. The sample has around 460,000 distinct CDR3 sequences, around a fifth seen once. Sequencing used peripheral blood mononuclear cells (PBMCs), obtained when the disease was refractory, from a patient treated with antithyroid drugs. These receptors came from a female donor with Graves disease.

The chain has TRBV14 and TRBJ2-7; 7 bases agree with TRBD1. From germline, CDR1 is SGHDN and CDR2 FVKESK. This CDR3 spans 15 amino acids. V gave up 5 bases and J gave up 1 base; unmatched junction bases: 8. CDR3 sequence (DNA): TGTGCCAGCAGCTTAAGACAGGGTATGTCCTACGAGCAGTACTTC. This sequence encodes CASSLRQGMSYEQYF.

A note on this clonotype: It is likely a read error, because the conserved phenylalanine at the end of the CDR3 is missing. This sequence joins TRBV25-1 and TRBJ2-5; D gene unclear. Germline V gene sequence: CDR1 MGHDK, CDR2 SYGVNS. The CDR3 is 11 residues long. Deletions cut 3 bases from V and 5 bases from J, with 4 bases between. The CDR3 bases are TGTGCCAGCAGTGATCGGGAGACCCAGTACTCC. Translated: CASSDRETQYS.

The CDR3 loop is CATSDPGSYEQYF. The CDR3 DNA reads as TGTGCCACCAGTGATCCCGGAAGCTACGAGCAGTACTTC. This chain uses TRBV24-1 with TRBJ2-7; D gene ambiguous. Germline loops: CDR1 KGHDR, CDR2 SFDVKD. CDR3 size: 13 residues. With 3 bases removed from V and 3 bases from J, the gap between germline ends came to 8 bases.

This clonotype has more than one count but fewer than ten. This chain uses TRBV5-1 with TRBJ1-1; 7 positions match TRBD1. V lost 1 base to trimming and J lost 5 bases; unmatched junction nucleotides: 2. There are 13 residues in the CDR3. The V gene's germline CDR1 is SGHRS and CDR2 YFSETQ. The CDR3 sequence is CASSLRGQTEAFF. CDR3 DNA: TGCGCCAGCAGCTTGAGGGGGCAGACTGAAGCTTTCTTT.

V and J are TRBV6-2 or TRBV6-3 and TRBJ1-2; unclear D gene. Per the germline V gene, CDR1 is MNHEY and CDR2 is SVGEGT. CDR3 length: 14 residues. Trimming left V 0 bases short and J 8 bases short, with 13 bases between. In DNA form, the CDR3 reads TGTGCCAGCAGTTACTCACGCGGATCGGCCGGCTACACCTTC. Protein sequence: CASSYSRGSAGYTF.

This clonotype has at least ten counts. The chain joins TRBV28 to TRBJ1-5, with 8 bases identical to TRBD1. Per the germline V gene, CDR1 is MDHEN and CDR2 is SYDVKM. V shed 6 bases, J shed 5 bases, and the junction held 9 bases outside the gene matches. CDR3 length: 15 amino acids. As DNA, the CDR3 is TGTGCCAGCAGCGCCGCTAGGGGACAGGATCAGCCCCAGCATTTT. Translating gives CASSAARGQDQPQHF. Filled out from reference TRBV28 and TRBJ1-5, the complete variable domain reads DVKVTQSSRYLVKRTGEKVFLECVQDMDHENMFWYRQDPGLGLRLIYFSYDVKMKEKGDIPEGYSVSREKKERFSLILESASTNQTSMYLCASSAARGQDQPQHFGDGTRLSIL.

This clonotype was found many times. The J gene is TRBJ2-2, the V gene TRBV7-8; D remains ambiguous. Germline-derived CDR1 and CDR2 are SGHVS and FQNEAQ. V was pared by 5 bases and J by 0 bases, with 10 bases between. The CDR3 spans 15 residues. The CDR3 nucleotides are TGTGCCAGCAGCCATACTAAGGCGAACACCGGGGAGCTGTTTTTT. This gives the protein CASSHTKANTGELFF.

With regard to this clonotype: A much larger clonotype is one base distant, so this may be a read error. The chain joins TRBV28 to TRBJ2-7; 7 positions match TRBD1. CDR1 MDHEN and CDR2 SYDVKM come from the germline V gene. The trim removed 6 bases at V and 12 bases at J, leaving 11 bases unmatched. The CDR3 is made up of 12 amino acids. CDR3 nucleotides: TGTGCCAGCAGCCAGGGACAGCCTAAGCGGTACTTC. It specifies CASSQGQPKRYF.

To note about this clonotype: A much bigger clone sits one base away, suggesting this may be a read error. CDR3 nucleotide sequence: TGTGCCAGCAGCTTTACGTCGGTCCCTCCTCAAGAGGCCCAGTACTTC. Its translation is CASSFTSVPPQEAQYF. J is TRBJ2-5 and V is TRBV11-3; D uncertain. Germline V CDR1 and CDR2: SGHNT, YENEEA. The CDR3 sequence is 16 residues long.

At least ten counts were recorded for this clonotype. The chain recombines TRBV2 with TRBJ2-2; D unresolved. There are 13 residues in the CDR3. Germline V gene data show CDR1 as SNHLY and CDR2 as FYNNEI. The V end was cut by 2 bases, the J end by 8 bases, with 9 bases between. CDR3 protein: CASSEPNPGELFF. Here the CDR3 DNA reads TGTGCCAGCAGTGAACCCAATCCGGGGGAGCTGTTTTTT.